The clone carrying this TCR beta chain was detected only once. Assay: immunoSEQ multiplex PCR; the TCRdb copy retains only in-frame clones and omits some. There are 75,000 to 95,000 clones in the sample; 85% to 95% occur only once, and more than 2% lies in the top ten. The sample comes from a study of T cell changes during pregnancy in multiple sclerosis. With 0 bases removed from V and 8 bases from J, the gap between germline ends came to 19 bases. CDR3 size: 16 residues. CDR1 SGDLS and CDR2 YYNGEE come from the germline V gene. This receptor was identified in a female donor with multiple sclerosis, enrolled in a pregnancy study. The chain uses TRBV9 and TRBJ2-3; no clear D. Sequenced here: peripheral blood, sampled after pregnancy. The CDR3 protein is CASSVAVHAQAGTQYF. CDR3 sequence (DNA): TGTGCCAGCAGCGTAGCCGTACACGCTCAGGCTGGTACGCAGTATTTT.